This TCR beta chain was recovered during a study of cytomegalovirus exposure and HLA in healthy donors. The study's findings and limits: Over 150 TCR beta chains were listed as cytomegalovirus-associated.

The PCR made use of 60 Vbeta and 13 Jbeta primers. Measured with immunoSEQ multiplex PCR; TCRdb has only the in-frame clones, and not every one. The sample's table shows around 34,000 clones. V gave up 5 bases and J gave up 7 bases; unmatched junction bases: 5. The CDR3 is 14 residues long. The germline CDR1 and CDR2 sequences are MNHEY and SVGAGI. As for this clone: No antigen is known for it.

Input material: PBMCs. The chain carries TRBV6-5 and TRBJ1-6, with TRBD1 matching over 7 bases. The receptor comes from a woman aged 35 to 49 in good health and CMV-seropositive. The CDR3 protein is CASSQTGRNSPLHF. The CDR3 nucleotides are TGTGCCAGCAGTCAGACAGGGAGAAATTCACCCCTCCACTTT.